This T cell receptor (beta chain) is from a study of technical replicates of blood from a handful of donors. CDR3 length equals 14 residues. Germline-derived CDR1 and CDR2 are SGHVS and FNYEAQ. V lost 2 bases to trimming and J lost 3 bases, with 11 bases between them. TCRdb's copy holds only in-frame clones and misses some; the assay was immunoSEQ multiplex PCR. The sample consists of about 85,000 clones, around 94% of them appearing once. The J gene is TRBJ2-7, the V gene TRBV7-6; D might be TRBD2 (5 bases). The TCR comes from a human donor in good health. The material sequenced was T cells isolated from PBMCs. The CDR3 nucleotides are TGTGCCAGCAGCTTAACCTACGCGGGCTACGAGCAGTACTTC. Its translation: CASSLTYAGYEQYF. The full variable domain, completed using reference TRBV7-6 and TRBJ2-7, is GAGVSQSPRYKVTKRGQDVALRCDPISGHVSLYWYRQALGQGPEFLTYFNYEAQQDKSGLPNDRFSAERPEGSISTLTIQRTEQRDSAMYRCASSLTYAGYEQYFGPGTRLTVT.